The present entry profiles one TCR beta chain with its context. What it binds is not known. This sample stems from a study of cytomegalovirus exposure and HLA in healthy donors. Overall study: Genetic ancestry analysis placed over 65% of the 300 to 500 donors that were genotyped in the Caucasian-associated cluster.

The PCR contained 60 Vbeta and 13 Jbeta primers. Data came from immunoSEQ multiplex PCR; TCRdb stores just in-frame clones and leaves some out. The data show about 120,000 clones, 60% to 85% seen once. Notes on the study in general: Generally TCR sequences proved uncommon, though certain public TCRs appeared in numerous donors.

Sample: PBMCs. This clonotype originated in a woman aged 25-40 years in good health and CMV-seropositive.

CDR3 residues: CASSLGGRDYGYTF. CDR3 in DNA: TGTGCCAGCAGCTTAGGGGGGCGCGACTATGGCTACACCTTC. V is TRBV7-8 and J is TRBJ1-2, with D maybe TRBD1 (6 bases). This CDR3 comprises 14 residues. Trimming removed 1 base from V and 3 bases from J, with 9 bases in between. Germline assignment: CDR1 SGHVS and CDR2 FQNEAQ.